This TCR beta chain was retrieved from a study of T cell responses to AZD1222 COVID-19 vaccine. This CDR3 has 14 residues. The germline V gene has CDR1 ENHRY and CDR2 SYGVKD. The germline V and J ends were trimmed by 0 bases and 2 bases, with 7 bases remaining between them. TCRdb keeps only in-frame clones here, not all; method: immunoSEQ multiplex PCR. The sample lists about 110,000 clones; around nine tenths were seen once. Study conclusions and caveats: The study found vaccine-associated CD4 TCRs spanning spike, dominant at 160-218 and 743-854. Only a handful of AZD1222 recipients, roughly 6 in all, had baseline seropositivity.

As regards this clone: Its specificity is unknown.

Specimen: peripheral blood, collected on day 0 of AZD1222 vaccination. This rearrangement joins TRBV10-3 to TRBJ1-2; D ambiguous. The clonotype was recovered from an adult in good health. The CDR3 DNA reads TGTGCCATCAGTGAGTCGTTAGGAAACTATGGCTACACCTTC. This gives the protein CAISESLGNYGYTF.